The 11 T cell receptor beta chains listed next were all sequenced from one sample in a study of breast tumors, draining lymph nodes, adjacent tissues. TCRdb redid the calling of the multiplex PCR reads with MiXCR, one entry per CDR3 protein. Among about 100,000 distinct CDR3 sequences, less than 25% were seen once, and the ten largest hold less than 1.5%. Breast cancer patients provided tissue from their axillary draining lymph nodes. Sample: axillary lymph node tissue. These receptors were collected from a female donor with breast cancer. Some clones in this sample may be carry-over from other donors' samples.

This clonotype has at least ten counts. This CDR3 reads CASTESRGLAAEWYF. The CDR3 nucleotides are TGTGCCAGCACCGAGAGTCGCGGGCTAGCAGCAGAGTGGTACTTC. V is TRBV25-1 and J is TRBJ2-7; a possible D gene is TRBD2 (5 bases). The CDR3 spans 15 residues. Germline V CDR1 and CDR2: MGHDK, SYGVNS. Deletions cut 7 bases from V and 12 bases from J, with 28 bases between.

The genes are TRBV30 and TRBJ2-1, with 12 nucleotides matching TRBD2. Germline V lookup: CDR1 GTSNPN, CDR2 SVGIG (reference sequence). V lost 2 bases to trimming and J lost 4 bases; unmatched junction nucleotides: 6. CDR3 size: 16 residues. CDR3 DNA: TGTGCCTGGAGTCTCCTAGCGGGGGGGGTATACAATGAGCAGTTCTTC. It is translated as CAWSLLAGGVYNEQFF.

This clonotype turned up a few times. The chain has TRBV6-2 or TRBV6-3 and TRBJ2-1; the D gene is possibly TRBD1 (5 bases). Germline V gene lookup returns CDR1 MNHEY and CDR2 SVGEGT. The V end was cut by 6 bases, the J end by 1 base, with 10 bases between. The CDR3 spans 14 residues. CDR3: CASRSDSSYNEQFF. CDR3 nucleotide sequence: TGTGCCAGCAGATCCGACAGTTCCTACAATGAGCAGTTCTTC.

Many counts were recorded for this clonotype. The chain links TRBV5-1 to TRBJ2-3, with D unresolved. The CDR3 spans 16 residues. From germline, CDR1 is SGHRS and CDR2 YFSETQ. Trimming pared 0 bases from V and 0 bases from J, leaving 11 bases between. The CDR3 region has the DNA TGCGCCAGCAGCTTGGAAGTAGCAAGAAGCACAGATACGCAGTATTTT. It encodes CASSLEVARSTDTQYF.

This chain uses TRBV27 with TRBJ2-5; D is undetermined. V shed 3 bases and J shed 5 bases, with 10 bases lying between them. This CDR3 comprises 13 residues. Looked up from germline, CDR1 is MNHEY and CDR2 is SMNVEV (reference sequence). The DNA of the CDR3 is TGTGCCAGCAGTTTTGGGGTATCTGAGACCCAGTACTTC. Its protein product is CASSFGVSETQYF.

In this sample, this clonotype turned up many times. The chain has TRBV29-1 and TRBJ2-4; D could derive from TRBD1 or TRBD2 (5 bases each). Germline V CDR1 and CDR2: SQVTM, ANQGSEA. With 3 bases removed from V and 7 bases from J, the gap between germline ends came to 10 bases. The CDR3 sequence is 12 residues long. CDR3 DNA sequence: TGCAGCGTTGAGGACTGGGGGAACATTCAGTACTTC. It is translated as CSVEDWGNIQYF.

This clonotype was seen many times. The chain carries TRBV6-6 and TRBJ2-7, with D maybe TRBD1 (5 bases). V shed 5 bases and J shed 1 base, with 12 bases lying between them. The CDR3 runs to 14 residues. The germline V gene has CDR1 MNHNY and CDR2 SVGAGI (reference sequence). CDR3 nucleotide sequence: TGTGCCAGCAGTAAACCAGGGAATTCCTACGAGCAGTACTTC. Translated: CASSKPGNSYEQYF.

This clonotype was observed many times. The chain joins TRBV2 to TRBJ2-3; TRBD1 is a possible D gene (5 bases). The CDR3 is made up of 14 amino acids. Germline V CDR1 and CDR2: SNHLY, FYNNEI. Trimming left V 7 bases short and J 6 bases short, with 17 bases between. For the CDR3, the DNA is TGTGCCAGCACCAAAGGACATTACGGGGATACGCAGTATTTT. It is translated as CASTKGHYGDTQYF.

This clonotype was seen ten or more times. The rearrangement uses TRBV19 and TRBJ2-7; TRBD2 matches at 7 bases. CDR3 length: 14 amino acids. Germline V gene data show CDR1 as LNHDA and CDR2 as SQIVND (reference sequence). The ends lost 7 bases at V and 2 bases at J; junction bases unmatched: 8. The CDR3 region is CASTPSAGTYEQYF. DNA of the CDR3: TGTGCCAGTACTCCCTCAGCGGGAACCTACGAGCAGTACTTC.

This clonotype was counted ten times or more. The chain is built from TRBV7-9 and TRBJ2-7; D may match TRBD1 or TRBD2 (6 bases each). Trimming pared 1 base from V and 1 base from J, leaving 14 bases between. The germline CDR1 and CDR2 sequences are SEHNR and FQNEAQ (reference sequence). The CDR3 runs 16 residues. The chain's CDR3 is CASSLELGGGSYEQYF. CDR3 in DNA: TGTGCCAGCAGCTTAGAACTTGGAGGGGGATCCTACGAGCAGTACTTC.

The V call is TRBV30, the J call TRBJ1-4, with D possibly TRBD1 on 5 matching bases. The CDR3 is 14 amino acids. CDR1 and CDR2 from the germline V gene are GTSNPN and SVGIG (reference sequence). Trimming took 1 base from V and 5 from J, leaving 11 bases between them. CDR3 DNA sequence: TGTGCCTGGAGTGAAAGGGGCGAAAATGAAAAACTGTTTTTT. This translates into CAWSERGENEKLFF.